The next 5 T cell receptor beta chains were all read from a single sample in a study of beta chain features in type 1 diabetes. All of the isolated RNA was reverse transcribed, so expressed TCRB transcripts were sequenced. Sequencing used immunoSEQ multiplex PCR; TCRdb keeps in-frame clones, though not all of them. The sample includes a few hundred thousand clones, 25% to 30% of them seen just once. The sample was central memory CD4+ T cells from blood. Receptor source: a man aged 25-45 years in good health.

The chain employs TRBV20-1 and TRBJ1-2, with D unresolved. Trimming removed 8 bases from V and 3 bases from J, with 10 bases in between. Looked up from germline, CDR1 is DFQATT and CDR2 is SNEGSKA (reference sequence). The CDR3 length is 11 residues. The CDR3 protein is CSLTGDYGYTF. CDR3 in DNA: TGCAGTCTGACGGGAGACTATGGCTACACCTTC.

Written as DNA, the CDR3 is TGCGCCAGCAGCTTGGCCCCCAGCCCACAAGAGACCCAGTACTTC. Translation: CASSLAPSPQETQYF. V is TRBV5-1 and J is TRBJ2-5; D gene uncertain. There are 15 residues in the CDR3. Per the germline V gene, CDR1 is SGHRS and CDR2 is YFSETQ. V was cut by 0 bases and J by 2 bases, with 11 bases left in between. Full variable domain (remainder filled in from reference TRBV5-1 and TRBJ2-5): KAGVTQTPRYLIKTRGQQVTLSCSPISGHRSVSWYQQTPGQGLQFLFEYFSETQRNKGNFPGRFSGRQFSNSRSEMNVSTLELGDSALYLCASSLAPSPQETQYFGPGTRLLVL.

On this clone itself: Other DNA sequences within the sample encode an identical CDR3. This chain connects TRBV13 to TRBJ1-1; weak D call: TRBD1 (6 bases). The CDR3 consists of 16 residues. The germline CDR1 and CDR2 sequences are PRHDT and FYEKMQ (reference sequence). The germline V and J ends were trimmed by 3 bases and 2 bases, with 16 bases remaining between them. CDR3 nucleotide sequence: TGTGCCAGCAGCTTGAGGCAGGGCAGGGGAAACACTGAAGCTTTCTTT. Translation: CASSLRQGRGNTEAFF.

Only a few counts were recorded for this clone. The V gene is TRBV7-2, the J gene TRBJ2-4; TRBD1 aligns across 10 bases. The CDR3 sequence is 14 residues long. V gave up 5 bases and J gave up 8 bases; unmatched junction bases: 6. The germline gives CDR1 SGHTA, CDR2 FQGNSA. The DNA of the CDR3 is TGTGCCAGCAGCCAATCCGGGACAGGGGACATTCAGTACTTC. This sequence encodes CASSQSGTGDIQYF.

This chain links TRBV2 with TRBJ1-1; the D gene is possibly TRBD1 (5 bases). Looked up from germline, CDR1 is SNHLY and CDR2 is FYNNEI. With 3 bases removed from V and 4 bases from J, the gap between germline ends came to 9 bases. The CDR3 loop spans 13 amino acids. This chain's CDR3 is CASSDMGGTEAFF. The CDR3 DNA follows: TGTGCCAGCAGTGACATGGGGGGCACTGAAGCTTTCTTT.